This is a list of T cell receptor beta chains from one sample in a study of blood T cell repertoires in COVID-19. TCRdb's table, derived via immunoSEQ multiplex PCR, lists solely in-frame clones and lacks some. This sample has roughly 200,000 clones, with approximately 90% found just once. The sequencing sample was made of peripheral blood. The source is a man aged 35 to 55 with active or convalescent COVID-19. CDR3s include the opening cysteine and the closing phenylalanine or tryptophan. D genes are given only for firm matches. Clone size, where shown, is once, few, many, or a class for clones that have expanded.

- | TRBJ2-2 | - | TRBV24-1 | TGTGCCACCAGTGACCCTAGCGATCGTTCGTTGAACACCGGGGAGCTGTTTTTT | CATSDPSDRSLNTGELFF
- | TRBJ1-5 | - | TRBV6-5 | TGTGCCAGCAGTTACGGGGGCGGGCCCCAGCATTTT | CASSYGGGPQHF
- | TRBJ1-5 | - | TRBV7-9 | TGTGCCAGCAGCTCGGACAGTTCAAATCAGCCCCAGCATTTT | CASSSDSSNQPQHF
- | TRBJ1-6 | - | TRBV2 | TGTGCCAGCAGCCTAAGGACACCCCTACCTTCACCCCTCCACTTT | CASSLRTPLPSPLHF
- | TRBJ1-5 | TRBD1 | TRBV12-3/TRBV12-4 | TGTGCCAGCAGTACCGAGGGGGACAGGATACAGCATTTT | CASSTEGDRIQHF
- | TRBJ2-7 | - | TRBV28 | TGTGCCAGCAGTTCCTCTAACGAGCAGTACTTC | CASSSSNEQYF
- | TRBJ2-1 | - | TRBV19 | TGTGCCAGTAGTATATACGGGGTTTTGAGTGAGCAGTTCTTC | CASSIYGVLSEQFF
- | TRBJ2-7 | - | TRBV27 | TGTGCCAGCAACTCTCTGGGGCAGGCCTCCTACGAGCAGTACTTC | CASNSLGQASYEQYF
- | TRBJ1-1 | - | TRBV5-1 | TGCGCCAGCAGTCCGGCAGGGCGAACTGAAGCTTTCTTT | CASSPAGRTEAFF
- | TRBJ2-3 | TRBD2 | TRBV5-1 | TGCGCCAGCAGCTTGGTAGGACTAGCGGCAGATACGCAGTATTTT | CASSLVGLAADTQYF
- | TRBJ1-2 | TRBD1 | TRBV19 | TGTGCCAGTAGTATTCGCGGACAGGGCATTTATGGCTACACCTTC | CASSIRGQGIYGYTF
- | TRBJ2-1 | TRBD2 | TRBV11-3 | TGTGCCAGCAGCTCCAGCGGGAGAGGTTACAATGAGCAGTTCTTC | CASSSSGRGYNEQFF
- | TRBJ1-3 | - | TRBV5-5 | TGTGCCAGCAGCTCCGACAAATTGTCTGGAAACACCATATATTTT | CASSSDKLSGNTIYF
- | TRBJ1-1 | - | TRBV28 | TGTGCCAACAAAAAGTCAGGGGTTAACACTGAAGCTTTCTTT | CANKKSGVNTEAFF
- | TRBJ1-5 | - | TRBV28 | TGTGCCAGCAGTCCATATTCGACTCAGGACAGTTTGGGCAATCAGCCCCAGCATTTT | CASSPYSTQDSLGNQPQHF
- | TRBJ1-1 | TRBD1 | TRBV7-3 | TGTGCCAGCAGCCCGACAGGGGGCTTCGGAACTGAAGCTTTCTTT | CASSPTGGFGTEAFF
- | TRBJ1-2 | - | TRBV14 | TGTGCCAGCAGCCAAGGCAGGGGAGACTATGGCTACACCTTC | CASSQGRGDYGYTF
- | TRBJ2-1 | TRBD2 | TRBV11-3 | TGTGCCAGCACCCAGACTAGCGGGGGACTGTACAATGAGCAGTTCTTC | CASTQTSGGLYNEQFF
few | TRBJ2-7 | - | TRBV2 | TGTGCCAGCAGTGAGGGGCTAGCGCTTCCCCCCTACGAGCAGTACTTC | CASSEGLALPPYEQYF
- | TRBJ2-1 | TRBD1 | TRBV24-1 | TGTGCCACCAGTGACCGGCAGGGGGCCTACTACAATGAGCAGTTCTTC | CATSDRQGAYYNEQFF
- | TRBJ1-4 | - | TRBV5-5 | TGTGCCAGCAGCTTGGTCAGGGGCGATGAAAAACTGTTTTTT | CASSLVRGDEKLFF
once | TRBJ1-1 | - | TRBV19 | TGTGCCAGTAGTATAGAGGAGAGTGAAGCTTTCTTT | CASSIEESEAFF
- | TRBJ2-1 | - | TRBV18 | TGTGCCAGCTCACCACCGACAGCTGGCGCCTACAATGAGCAGTTCTTC | CASSPPTAGAYNEQFF
- | TRBJ1-2 | TRBD1 | TRBV7-3 | TGTGCCAGCAGCTTAGGGACAGGCTATGGCTACACCTTC | CASSLGTGYGYTF
- | TRBJ1-2 | TRBD1 | TRBV5-1 | TGCGCCAGCAGCGAACGGACAGGGAACTATGGCTACACCTTC | CASSERTGNYGYTF
once | TRBJ2-3 | - | TRBV18 | TGTGCCAGCTCACGTGGCCTGGCAGGGATTTCCACAGATACGCAGTATTTT | CASSRGLAGISTDTQYF
- | TRBJ2-1 | TRBD2 | TRBV29-1 | TGCAGCGCACCTCTAGCGGGGGTTAATGAGCAGTTCTTC | CSAPLAGVNEQFF